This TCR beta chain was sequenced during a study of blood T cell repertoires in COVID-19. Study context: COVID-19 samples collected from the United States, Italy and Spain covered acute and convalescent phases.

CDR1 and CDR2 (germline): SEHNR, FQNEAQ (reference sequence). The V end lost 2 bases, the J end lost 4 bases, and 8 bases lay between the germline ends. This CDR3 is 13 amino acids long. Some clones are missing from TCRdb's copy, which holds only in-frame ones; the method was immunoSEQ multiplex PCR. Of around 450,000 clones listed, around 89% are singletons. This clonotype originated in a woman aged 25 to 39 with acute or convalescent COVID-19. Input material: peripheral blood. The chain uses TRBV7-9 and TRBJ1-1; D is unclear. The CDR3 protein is CASSLSGITEAFF. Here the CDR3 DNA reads TGTGCCAGCAGCTTATCAGGAATCACTGAAGCTTTCTTT. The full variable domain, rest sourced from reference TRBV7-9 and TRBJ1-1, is DTGVSQNPRHKITKRGQNVTFRCDPISEHNRLYWYRQTLGQGPEFLTYFQNEAQLEKSRLLSDRFSAERPKGSFSTLEIQRTEQGDSAMYLCASSLSGITEAFFGQGTRLTVV.